Listed here are 17 T cell receptor delta chains from one sample, sequenced in a study of gamma-delta T cells after stem cell transplantation. TCRdb fed the RT-PCR reads into CATT to redo clone calling. The table includes over 5,500 delta-chain clones, more than 20% detected once. The specimen sequenced was gamma-delta T cells. The origin of the receptors is a human donor. It is not recorded whose cells these are; they may come from a transplant donor.

The gene calls are TRDV2 and TRDJ1; possible D gene TRDD3, 5 bases. Germline V gene sequence: CDR1 GEAIGNYY, CDR2 EKD. V lost 4 bases and J 0 bases, leaving 26 bases between the germline ends. This CDR3 region has 19 residues. The CDR3 coding sequence is TGTGCCTGTGATACTGTACTGGAGAACCAACTCAAAAACACCGATAAACTCATCTTT. Its translation: CACDTVLENQLKNTDKLIF.

The chain combines TRDV2 with TRDJ1, with 10 bases lining up with TRDD3. CDR1 and CDR2 from the germline V gene are GEAIGNYY and EKD. This CDR3 is built from 16 residues. V dropped 0 bases and J dropped 10; count of bases not matched to a gene: 13. The CDR3 loop is CACDTVLLGDRRGLIF. In DNA, the CDR3 is TGTGCCTGTGACACCGTCTTACTGGGGGATCGCCGGGGACTCATCTTT.

This clone is categorized as medium-sized (0.01 to 0.1%). CDR3 coding DNA: TGTGCCTGTGACGATTTAGTACTGGGGGAGAGACTCACCGATAAACTCATCTTT. As protein: CACDDLVLGERLTDKLIF. The chain has TRDV2 and TRDJ1, with 9 bases fitting TRDD3. The CDR3 runs 18 residues. Germline-derived CDR1 and CDR2 are GEAIGNYY and EKD. V lost 3 bases and J lost 1; bases outside the gene matches: 14.

In this sample, this clone turned up a few times. The chain couples TRDV2 to TRDJ1; 10 bases match TRDD3. CDR1 is GEAIGNYY, CDR2 EKD, per germline. The CDR3 consists of 17 residues. The junction had 18 bases not matched to a gene; V was cut back by 0 bases and J by 12 bases. CDR3 amino acids: CACDTVQPSGGYQGFIF. CDR3 nucleotide sequence: TGTGCCTGTGACACCGTCCAACCTTCTGGGGGATATCAGGGGTTCATCTTT.

By frequency in the sample, this clone is medium-sized. This chain links TRDV2 with TRDJ1; 10 bases align to TRDD3. With 2 bases clipped from V and 4 bases from J, the junction kept 6 bases outside the gene matches. From germline, CDR1 is GEAIGNYY and CDR2 EKD. The CDR3 is 15 amino acids. The CDR3 sequence: CACDILGDFDDKLIF. The CDR3 nucleotides are TGTGCCTGTGACATACTGGGGGATTTTGACGATAAACTCATCTTT.

As for this clone: This likely stems from a read error, as it lies one base from a far larger clone. This chain connects TRDV1 to TRDJ1; TRDD3 aligns across 12 bases. The CDR3 runs to 23 residues. The germline CDR1 and CDR2 sequences are TSWWSYY and QGS. The CDR3 loop is CALEEPSSGGYGRLTASLDKLIF. Here the CDR3 DNA reads TGTGCTCTTGAGGAACCATCCTCTGGGGGATACGGAAGACTAACCGCGTCCCTCGATAAACTCATCTTT.

By share, this clone ranks as medium-sized. This chain uses TRDV2 with TRDJ1, with 12 bases that match TRDD3. The CDR3 runs to 18 residues. Germline CDR1 is GEAIGNYY and CDR2 is EKD. With V trimmed by 0 bases and J by 3 bases, 10 bases remained unmatched. The CDR3 sequence: CACDTVSLGDTASDKLIF. DNA of the CDR3: TGTGCCTGTGACACCGTGAGCCTGGGGGATACGGCATCCGATAAACTCATCTTT.

This clone occurred a few times. This sequence joins TRDV2 and TRDJ3, with 11 bases matching TRDD3. V was pared by 3 bases and J by 3 bases, with 12 bases of the junction left unmatched. The CDR3 runs to 20 residues. CDR1 is GEAIGNYY, CDR2 EKD, per germline. The CDR3: CACDFSGGGYALWDTRQMFF. The CDR3 nucleotides read TGTGCCTGTGACTTTTCGGGTGGGGGATACGCGCTCTGGGACACCCGACAGATGTTTTTC.

Points on this clone: Since a far larger clone is one base different, this is likely a read error. Different DNA sequences within this sample yield the same CDR3. The CDR3 sequence is CACDAPNTDKLIF. DNA of the CDR3: TGTGCCTGTGACGCCCCTAACACCGATAAGCTCATCTTT. This chain uses TRDV2 with TRDJ1; D ambiguous. The CDR3 covers 13 residues. Germline CDR1 reads GEAIGNYY; CDR2 reads EKD.

This clone has more than one count but fewer than ten. The protein TCRdb gives is from a much larger clone and does not agree with this DNA's translation at residue 17, likely a read error; the protein shown here comes from the DNA. The chain has TRDV2 and TRDJ1; 9 positions agree with TRDD3. Germline V gives CDR1 GEAIGNYY, CDR2 EKD. The CDR3 runs 19 residues. The CDR3 reads CACDPLRLGDLMYTDKPIF. In nucleotides, the CDR3 is TGTGCCTGTGACCCACTACGACTGGGGGACCTTATGTACACCGATAAACCCATCTTT.

By its share, this clone is medium-sized. This specimen includes other DNA sequences encoding the same CDR3. The chain couples TRDV2 to TRDJ1; TRDD3 matches at 11 bases. CDR3 length: 22 amino acids. The V and J ends lost 2 bases and 0 bases, in that order; junction bases with no gene match: 22. From germline, CDR1 is GEAIGNYY and CDR2 EKD. CDR3 sequence reads: CACDNLAGGYLGARTDTDKLIF. In DNA form, the CDR3 reads TGTGCCTGTGACAACTTGGCTGGGGGATACCTGGGGGCTCGGACGGACACCGATAAACTCATCTTT.

Remarks on this clone: A far larger clone differs by one base, so this is likely a read error. CDR3 residues: CACDGLLGPVGGKPIF. The CDR3 DNA reads TGTGCCTGTGACGGCCTACTGGGCCCCGTAGGGGGTAAACCCATCTTT. The V gene is TRDV2, the J gene TRDJ1, with D tentatively TRDD3 (6 bases). Germline CDR1 is GEAIGNYY and CDR2 is EKD. This CDR3 contains 16 residues.

About this clone itself: At one end the junction does not follow the germline gene, possibly because of a read error. CDR3 sequence: CACDPVSRRQYDKLTF. CDR3 coding DNA: TGTGCCTGTGATCCCGTATCGCGCCGTCAGTACGATAAACTCACCTTT. V is TRDV2 and J is TRDJ1, with D uncertain. The CDR3 contains 16 residues. In germline, CDR1 is GEAIGNYY, CDR2 EKD.

This clone has just one count. The rearrangement links TRDV2 to TRDJ1; TRDD3 matches 10 bases. CDR1 and CDR2 (germline): GEAIGNYY, EKD. This CDR3 region has 17 residues. The trim removed 0 bases at V and 4 bases at J, leaving 10 bases unmatched. Written as DNA, the CDR3 is TGTGCCTGTGACACCGTTTCTGGGGGATATAGTGGCGATAAACTCATCTTT. It yields the protein CACDTVSGGYSGDKLIF.

Note on this clone: A single base is all that separates this from a far larger clone, so a read error is likely. The CDR3 loop is CARDEVGTTDTPDKLIF. CDR3 DNA: TGTGCCCGTGACGAGGTTGGTACGACGGATACCCCCGATAAACTCATCTTT. The chain carries TRDV2 and TRDJ1; possible D gene TRDD3, 6 bases. The CDR3 spans 17 residues. Per the germline V gene, CDR1 is GEAIGNYY and CDR2 is EKD.

This clone appeared a few times. The TCRdb record carries a much larger clone's protein, which differs from this DNA's translation at residue 7; a read error is the likely cause, and the protein listed here is the DNA translation. The chain employs TRDV2 and TRDJ1; the D is unclear. The germline V gene has CDR1 GEAIGNYY and CDR2 EKD. The CDR3 has 15 amino acids. V lost 1 base, J lost 0 bases, and 11 bases lay in between. DNA of the CDR3: TGTGCCTGTGACACGATATGCCCTCACACCGATAAACTCATCTTT. It is translated as CACDTICPHTDKLIF.

In this sample, this clone is medium-sized (0.01 to 0.1%). The chain uses TRDV2 and TRDJ1; 8 bases line up with TRDD3. The CDR3 has 17 amino acids. J gave up 4 bases and V 3 bases, and 15 bases lay outside the gene matches. Germline V gives CDR1 GEAIGNYY, CDR2 EKD. In DNA form, the CDR3 reads TGTGCCTGTGACCGGTTACTGGGGGCTTCTCTCAGCGATAAACTCATCTTT. Its translation is CACDRLLGASLSDKLIF.